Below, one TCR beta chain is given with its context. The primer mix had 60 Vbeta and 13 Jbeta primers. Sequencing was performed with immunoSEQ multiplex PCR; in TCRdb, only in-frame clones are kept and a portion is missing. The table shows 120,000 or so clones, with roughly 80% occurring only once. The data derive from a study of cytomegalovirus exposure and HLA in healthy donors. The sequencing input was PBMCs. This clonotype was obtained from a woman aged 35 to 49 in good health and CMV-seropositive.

The CDR3 DNA reads TGTGCCAGTAGTACTAGCGGGGGGGGTGTGCAGTTCTTC. Translation: CASSTSGGGVQFF. The V gene is TRBV19, the J gene TRBJ2-1, with 12 bases aligning to TRBD2. V trimming: 4 bases; J trimming: 12 bases; junction bases outside the gene matches: 4. Germline V CDR1 and CDR2: LNHDA, SQIVND (reference sequence). CDR3 length: 13 residues.